The entry that follows covers one TCR beta chain sequence. The sample originates from a study of blood T cell repertoires in COVID-19. The overall study: COVID-19 samples, acute and convalescent, were from the United States, Italy and Spain. The cDNA or gDNA used as material had been derived from T cells, B-cell-depleted T cells, or PBMCs.

The CDR3 extends over 18 amino acids. The germline V gene has CDR1 SGHTA and CDR2 FQGNSA. The ends were cut back, 1 base at V and 0 bases at J, with 16 bases in the middle. As processed by the authors: Amplification from reference gene primers served as the basis for estimated nucleated cell counts. This table comes from immunoSEQ multiplex PCR, and its TCRdb copy is limited to in-frame clones, with some not included. D and trimming come from the DNA, and the V and J calls and clone size come from that table. Of roughly 240,000 clones listed, roughly 80% are singletons. The sequenced material came from peripheral blood. The V and J genes are TRBV7-2 and TRBJ1-5, with D perhaps TRBD1 (5 bases). This clonotype was obtained from a woman between 65 and 79 years old with acute or convalescent COVID-19. CDR3 nucleotides: TGTGCCAGCAGCTTAGTTGGCGGGGGTCTTTATAGCAATCAGCCCCAGCATTTT. This gives the protein CASSLVGGGLYSNQPQHF.